This record looks at one T cell receptor (beta chain) sequence and its context. Compared with germline, one end of the junction differs, possibly owing to a read error. Repertoires were generated with immunoSEQ multiplex PCR, while TCRdb's copy carries only in-frame clones and drops some. Of tens of thousands of clones in the sample, about 80% were seen once. The CDR3 contains 15 residues. CDR1 SNHLY and CDR2 FYNNEI come from the germline V gene. The sample belongs to a study of OX40 agonist ivuxolimab in advanced cancers. This chain links TRBV2 with TRBJ1-1, with 9 bases identical to TRBD1. This receptor was identified in an adult with an advanced solid tumor such as melanoma, head and neck, liver or kidney cancer. The specimen was CD4+ or CD8+ T cells sorted from blood, collected in a trial of the OX40 agonist ivuxolimab. In DNA, the CDR3 is TGTGCCAGCACCGAGAGGACAGGGGAGAACGCTGAAGCTTTCTTT. It specifies CASTERTGENAEAFF.